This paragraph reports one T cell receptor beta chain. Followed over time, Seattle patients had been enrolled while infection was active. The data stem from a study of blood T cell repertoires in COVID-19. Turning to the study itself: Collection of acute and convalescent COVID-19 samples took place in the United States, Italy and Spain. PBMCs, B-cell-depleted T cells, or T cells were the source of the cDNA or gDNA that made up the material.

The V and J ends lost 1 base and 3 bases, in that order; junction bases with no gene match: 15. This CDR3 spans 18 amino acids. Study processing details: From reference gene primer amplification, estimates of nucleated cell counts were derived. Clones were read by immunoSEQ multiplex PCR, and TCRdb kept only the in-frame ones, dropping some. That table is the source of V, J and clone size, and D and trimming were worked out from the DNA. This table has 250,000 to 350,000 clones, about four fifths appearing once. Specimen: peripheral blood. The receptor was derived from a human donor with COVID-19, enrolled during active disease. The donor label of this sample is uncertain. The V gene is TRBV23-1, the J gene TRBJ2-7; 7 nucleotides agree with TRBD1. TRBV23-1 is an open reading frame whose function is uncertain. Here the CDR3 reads CASSQWPRQGRGVYEQYF. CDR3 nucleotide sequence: TGCGCCAGCAGTCAATGGCCCCGACAGGGAAGAGGTGTCTACGAGCAGTACTTC.